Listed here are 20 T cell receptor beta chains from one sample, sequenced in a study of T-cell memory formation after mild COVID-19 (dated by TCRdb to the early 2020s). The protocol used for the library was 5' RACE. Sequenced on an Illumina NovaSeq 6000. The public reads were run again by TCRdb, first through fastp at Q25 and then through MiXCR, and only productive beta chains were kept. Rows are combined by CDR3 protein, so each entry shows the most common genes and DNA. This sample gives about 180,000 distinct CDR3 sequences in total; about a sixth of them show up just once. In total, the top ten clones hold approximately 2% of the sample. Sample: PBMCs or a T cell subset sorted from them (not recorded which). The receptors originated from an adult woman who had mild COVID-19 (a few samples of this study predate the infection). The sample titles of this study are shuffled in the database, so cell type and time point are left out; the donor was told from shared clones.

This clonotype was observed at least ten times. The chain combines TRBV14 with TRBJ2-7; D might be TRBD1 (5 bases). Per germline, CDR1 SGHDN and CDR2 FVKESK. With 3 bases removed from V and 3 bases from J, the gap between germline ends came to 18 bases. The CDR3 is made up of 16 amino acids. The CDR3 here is CASSHASRVGIYEQYF. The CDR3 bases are TGTGCCAGCAGCCATGCCTCCAGGGTAGGGATCTACGAGCAGTACTTC.

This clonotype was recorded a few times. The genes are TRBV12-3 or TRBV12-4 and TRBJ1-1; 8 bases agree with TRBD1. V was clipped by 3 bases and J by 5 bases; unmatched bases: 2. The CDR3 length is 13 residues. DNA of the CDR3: TGTGCCAGCAGTTTGGGACAGGAGACTGAAGCTTTCTTT. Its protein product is CASSLGQETEAFF.

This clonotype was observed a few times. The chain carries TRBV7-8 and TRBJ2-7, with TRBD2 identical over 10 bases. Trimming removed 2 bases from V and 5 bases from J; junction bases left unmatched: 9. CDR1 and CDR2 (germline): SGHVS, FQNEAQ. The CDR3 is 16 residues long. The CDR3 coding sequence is TGTGCCAGCAGCTTAAGACTAGCGGGCGGGGGCGACGAGCAGTACTTC. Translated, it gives CASSLRLAGGGDEQYF.

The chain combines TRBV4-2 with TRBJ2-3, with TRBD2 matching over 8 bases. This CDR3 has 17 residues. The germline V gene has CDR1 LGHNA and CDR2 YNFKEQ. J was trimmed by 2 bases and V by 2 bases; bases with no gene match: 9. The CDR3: CASSQLEKRGPTDTQYF. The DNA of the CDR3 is TGTGCCAGCAGCCAACTGGAGAAGCGGGGGCCCACAGATACGCAGTATTTT.

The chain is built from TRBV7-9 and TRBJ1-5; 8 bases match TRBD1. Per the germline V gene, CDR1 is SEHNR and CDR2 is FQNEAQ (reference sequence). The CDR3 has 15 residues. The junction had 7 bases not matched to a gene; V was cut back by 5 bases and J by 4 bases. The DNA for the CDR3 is TGTGCCAGCAGCGCCCCGGGGACAGGAAATCAGCCCCAGCATTTT. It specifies CASSAPGTGNQPQHF.

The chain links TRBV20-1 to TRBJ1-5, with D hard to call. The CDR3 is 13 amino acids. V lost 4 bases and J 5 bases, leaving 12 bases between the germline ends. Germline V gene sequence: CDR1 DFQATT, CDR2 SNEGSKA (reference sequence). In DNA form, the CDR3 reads TGCAGTGCTATGACGGAGGCTGATCAGCCCCAGCATTTT. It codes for CSAMTEADQPQHF.

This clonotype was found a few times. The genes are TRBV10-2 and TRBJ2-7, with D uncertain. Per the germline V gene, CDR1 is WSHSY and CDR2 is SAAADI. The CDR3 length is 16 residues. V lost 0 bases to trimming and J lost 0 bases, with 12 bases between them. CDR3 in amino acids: CASSESYDLSSYEQYF. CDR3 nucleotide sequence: TGCGCCAGCAGTGAGTCTTACGACCTAAGCTCCTACGAGCAGTACTTC.

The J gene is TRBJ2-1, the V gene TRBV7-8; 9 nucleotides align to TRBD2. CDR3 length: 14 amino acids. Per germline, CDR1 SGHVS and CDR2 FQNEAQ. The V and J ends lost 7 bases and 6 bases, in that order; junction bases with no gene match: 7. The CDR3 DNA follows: TGTGCCAGCACCATAGCGGGAGCCCCCAATGAGCAGTTCTTC. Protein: CASTIAGAPNEQFF.

The CDR3 sequence: CASSSRTTGSITEAFF. The CDR3 DNA reads as TGCGCCAGCAGCTCAAGAACTACAGGGTCAATCACTGAAGCTTTCTTT. J is TRBJ1-1 and V is TRBV5-1; the D gene is possibly TRBD1 (6 bases). V lost 3 bases and J 4 bases, leaving 19 bases between the germline ends. In germline, CDR1 is SGHRS, CDR2 YFSETQ. The CDR3 covers 16 residues. Supplemented by reference TRBV5-1 and TRBJ1-1, the full variable domain reads KAGVTQTPRYLIKTRGQQVTLSCSPISGHRSVSWYQQTPGQGLQFLFEYFSETQRNKGNFPGRFSGRQFSNSRSEMNVSTLELGDSALYLCASSSRTTGSITEAFFGQGTRLTVV.

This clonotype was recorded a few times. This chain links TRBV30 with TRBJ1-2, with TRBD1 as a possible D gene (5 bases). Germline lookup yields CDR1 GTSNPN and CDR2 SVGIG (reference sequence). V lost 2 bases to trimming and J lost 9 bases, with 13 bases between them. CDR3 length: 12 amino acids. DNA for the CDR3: TGTGCCTGGAGTATAGTCGGGGGACGCTACACCTTC. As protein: CAWSIVGGRYTF.

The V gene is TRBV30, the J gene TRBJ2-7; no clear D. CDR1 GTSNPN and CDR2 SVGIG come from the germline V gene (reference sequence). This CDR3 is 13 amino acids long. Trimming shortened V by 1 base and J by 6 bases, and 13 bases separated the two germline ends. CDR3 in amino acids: CAWSAQQYGEQYF. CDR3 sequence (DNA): TGTGCCTGGAGTGCACAACAGTACGGCGAGCAGTACTTC. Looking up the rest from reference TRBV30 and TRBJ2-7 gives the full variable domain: SQTIHQWPATLVQPVGSPLSLECTVEGTSNPNLYWYRQAAGRGLQLLFYSVGIGQISSEVPQNLSASRPQDRQFILSSKKLLLSDSGFYLCAWSAQQYGEQYFGPGTRLTVT.

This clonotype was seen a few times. This CDR3 is CASSPPRFEQYF. The CDR3 DNA sequence: TGTGCCAGCAGTCCACCCCGTTTCGAGCAGTACTTC. This rearrangement joins TRBV28 to TRBJ2-7; D gene uncertain. This CDR3 has 12 residues. Germline V gene sequence: CDR1 MDHEN, CDR2 SYDVKM. V dropped 5 bases and J dropped 6 bases, with 11 bases sitting between them. The full variable domain, completed using reference TRBV28 and TRBJ2-7, is DVKVTQSSRYLVKRTGEKVFLECVQDMDHENMFWYRQDPGLGLRLIYFSYDVKMKEKGDIPEGYSVSREKKERFSLILESASTNQTSMYLCASSPPRFEQYFGPGTRLTVT.

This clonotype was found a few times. The CDR3 reads CASTRDRVGGGANVLTF. Written as DNA, the CDR3 is TGCGCCAGTACCCGGGACAGGGTTGGAGGTGGGGCCAACGTCCTGACTTTC. The V call is TRBV5-1, the J call TRBJ2-6; TRBD1 matches 9 bases. J lost 3 bases, V lost 8 bases, and 12 bases had no gene match. From germline, CDR1 is SGHRS and CDR2 YFSETQ. This CDR3 contains 17 residues.

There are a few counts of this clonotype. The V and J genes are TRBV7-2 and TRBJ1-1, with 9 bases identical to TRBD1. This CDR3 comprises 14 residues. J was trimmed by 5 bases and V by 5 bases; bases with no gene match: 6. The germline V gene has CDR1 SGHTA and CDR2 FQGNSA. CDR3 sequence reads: CASSRDRGGTEAFF. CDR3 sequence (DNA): TGTGCCAGCAGCCGAGACAGGGGGGGTACTGAAGCTTTCTTT.

The CDR3 bases are TGTGCCACCAGTGAGGCCGGGACAGGAGCAGTAATTCAGTACTTC. Its translation: CATSEAGTGAVIQYF. The chain links TRBV24-1 to TRBJ2-4; 8 positions agree with TRBD1. This CDR3 is built from 15 residues. The junction had 11 bases not matched to a gene; V was cut back by 4 bases and J by 10 bases. Germline V lookup: CDR1 KGHDR, CDR2 SFDVKD.

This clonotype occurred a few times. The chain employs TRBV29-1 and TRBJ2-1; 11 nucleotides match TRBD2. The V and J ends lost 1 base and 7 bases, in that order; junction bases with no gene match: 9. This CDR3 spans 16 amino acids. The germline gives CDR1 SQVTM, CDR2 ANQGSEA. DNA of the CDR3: TGCAGCGTTGAAGGGTTAGCGGGAGGGCCTAGGAATGAGCAGTTCTTC. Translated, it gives CSVEGLAGGPRNEQFF.

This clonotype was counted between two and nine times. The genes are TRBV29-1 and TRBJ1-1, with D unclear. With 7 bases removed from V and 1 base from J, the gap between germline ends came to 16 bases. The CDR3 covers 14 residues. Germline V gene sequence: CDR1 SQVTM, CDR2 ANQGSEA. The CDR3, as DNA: TGCAGCGCAGGCCTGCGTCTCCAGAACACTGAAGCTTTCTTT. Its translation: CSAGLRLQNTEAFF.

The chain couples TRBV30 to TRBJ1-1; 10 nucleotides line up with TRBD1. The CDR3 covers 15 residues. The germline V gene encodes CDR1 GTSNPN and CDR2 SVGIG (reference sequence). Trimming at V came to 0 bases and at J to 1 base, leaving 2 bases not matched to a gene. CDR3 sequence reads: CAWSVGTGENTEAFF. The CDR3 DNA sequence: TGTGCCTGGAGTGTAGGGACAGGGGAGAACACTGAAGCTTTCTTT.

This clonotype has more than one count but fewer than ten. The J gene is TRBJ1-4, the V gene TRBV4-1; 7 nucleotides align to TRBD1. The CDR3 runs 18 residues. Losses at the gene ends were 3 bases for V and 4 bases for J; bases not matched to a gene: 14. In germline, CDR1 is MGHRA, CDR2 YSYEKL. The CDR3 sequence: CASSHSWGRGRDNEKLFF. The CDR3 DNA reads TGCGCCAGCAGCCATTCCTGGGGTAGGGGGCGAGATAATGAAAAACTGTTTTTT.

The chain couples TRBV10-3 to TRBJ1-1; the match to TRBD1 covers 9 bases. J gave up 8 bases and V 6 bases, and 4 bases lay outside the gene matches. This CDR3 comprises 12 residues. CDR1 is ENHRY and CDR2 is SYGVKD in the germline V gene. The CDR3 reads CAIREDRGEAFF. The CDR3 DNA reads TGTGCCATCAGAGAGGACAGGGGAGAAGCTTTCTTT.